This paragraph covers one TCR beta chain sequence. Produced via immunoSEQ multiplex PCR; TCRdb's table is partial and in-frame only. The sample lists fewer than 80,000 clones; around nine tenths were seen once. Germline V gene lookup returns CDR1 MNHNY and CDR2 SVGAGI (reference sequence). There are 15 residues in the CDR3. After removal of 0 bases from V and 4 bases from J, the junction contained 3 bases not matched to a gene. The data belong to a study of technical replicates of blood from a few donors. The chain carries TRBV6-6 and TRBJ1-3; 7 bases line up with TRBD1. Sequenced: PBMCs. The TCR sequence derives from a human donor in good health. Some clones in this sample may be carry-over from other donors' samples. The CDR3 protein is CASSYSTGKGNTIYF. CDR3 sequence (DNA): TGTGCCAGCAGTTACTCGACAGGGAAGGGAAACACCATATATTTT.